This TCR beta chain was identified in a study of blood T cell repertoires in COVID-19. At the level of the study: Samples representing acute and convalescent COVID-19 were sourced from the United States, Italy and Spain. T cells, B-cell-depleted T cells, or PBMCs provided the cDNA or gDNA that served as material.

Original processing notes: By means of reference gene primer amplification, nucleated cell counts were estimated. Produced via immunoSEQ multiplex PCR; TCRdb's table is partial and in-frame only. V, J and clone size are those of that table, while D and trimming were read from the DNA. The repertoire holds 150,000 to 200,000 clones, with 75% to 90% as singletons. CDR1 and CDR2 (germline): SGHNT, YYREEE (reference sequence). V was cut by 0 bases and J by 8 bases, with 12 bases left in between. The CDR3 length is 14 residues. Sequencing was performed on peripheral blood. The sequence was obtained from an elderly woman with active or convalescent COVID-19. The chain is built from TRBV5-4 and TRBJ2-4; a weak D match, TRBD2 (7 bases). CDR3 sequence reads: CASSLGGGWDIQYF. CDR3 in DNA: TGTGCCAGCAGCTTGGGCGGGGGCTGGGACATTCAGTACTTC.